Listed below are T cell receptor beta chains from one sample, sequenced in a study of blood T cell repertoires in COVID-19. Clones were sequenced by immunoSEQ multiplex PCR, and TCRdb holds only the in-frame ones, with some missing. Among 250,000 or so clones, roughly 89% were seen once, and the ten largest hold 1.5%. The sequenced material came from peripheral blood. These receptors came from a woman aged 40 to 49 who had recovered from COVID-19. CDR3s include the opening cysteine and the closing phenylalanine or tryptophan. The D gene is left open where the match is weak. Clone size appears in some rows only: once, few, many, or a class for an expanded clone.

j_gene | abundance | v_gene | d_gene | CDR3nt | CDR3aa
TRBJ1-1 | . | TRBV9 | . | TGTGCCAGCAGCGTAGCCGTAGGCGGTGAAGCTTTCTTT | CASSVAVGGEAFF
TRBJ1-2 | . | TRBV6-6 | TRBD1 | TGTGCCAGCAGGTCTTGGGACAGGGGGCTTGGCTACACCTTC | CASRSWDRGLGYTF
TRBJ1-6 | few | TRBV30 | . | TGTGCCTGGGGGAGAGGGGACTCTCCCCTCCACTTT | CAWGRGDSPLHF
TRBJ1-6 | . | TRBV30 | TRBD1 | TGTGCCTGGAGTTTGGGACAGGGTTGGTCACCCCTCCACTTT | CAWSLGQGWSPLHF
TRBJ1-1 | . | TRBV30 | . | TGTGCCTGGAGTGCCCAGGGGAACACTGAAGCTTTCTTT | CAWSAQGNTEAFF
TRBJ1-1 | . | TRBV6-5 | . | TGTGCCAGCAGACGGACAGAGGGTGAAGCTTTCTTT | CASRRTEGEAFF
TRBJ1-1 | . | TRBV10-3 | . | TGTGCCATCAGTGACAAGGGAGGGGACACTGAAGCTTTCTTT | CAISDKGGDTEAFF
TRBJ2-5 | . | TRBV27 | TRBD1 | TGTGCCAGCAGTTTATCGTTCGGACAGGGCACAGAGACCCAGTACTTC | CASSLSFGQGTETQYF
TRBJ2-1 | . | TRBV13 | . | TGTGCCAGCAGCTACTTGACAGCCTCTTACAATGAGCAGTTCTTC | CASSYLTASYNEQFF
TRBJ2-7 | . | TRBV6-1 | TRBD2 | TGTGCCAGCAGCCCAGCGGGGGCTTACGAGCAGTACTTC | CASSPAGAYEQYF
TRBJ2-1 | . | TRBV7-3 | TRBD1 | TGTGCCAGCAGCACGACGGACAGGGCAGGCTACAATGAGCAGTTCTTC | CASSTTDRAGYNEQFF
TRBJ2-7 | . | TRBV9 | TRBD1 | TGTGCCAGCAGCGTAGTGGACAGGGATGGCGAGCAGTACTTC | CASSVVDRDGEQYF
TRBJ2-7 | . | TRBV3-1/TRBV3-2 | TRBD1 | TGTGCCAGCAGCAAGCGACAGGGGGTCGACGAGCAGTACTTC | CASSKRQGVDEQYF
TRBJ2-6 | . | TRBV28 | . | TGTGCCAGCAGTTTGTTGGGTGCGGTTGGGCAGGGGTCGGGGGCCAACGTCCTGACTTTC | CASSLLGAVGQGSGANVLTF
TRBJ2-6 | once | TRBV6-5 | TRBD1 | TGTGCCAGCAGTTACGCTCAGGGGGCTGGGGCCAACGTCCTGACTTTC | CASSYAQGAGANVLTF
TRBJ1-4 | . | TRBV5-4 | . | TGTGCCAGCAGCTTGAGGGGAGGGAATGAAAAACTGTTTTTT | CASSLRGGNEKLFF
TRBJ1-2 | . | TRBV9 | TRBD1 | TGTGCCAGCAGCGGATCTTCCGGGACAGGGAACTATGGCTACACCTTC | CASSGSSGTGNYGYTF
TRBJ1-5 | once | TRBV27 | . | TGTGCCAGCAGCTCCGGGGGGGGGCCGGGTCAGCCCCAGCATTTT | CASSSGGGPGQPQHF
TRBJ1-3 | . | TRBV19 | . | TGTGCCAGTAGTATCGCAGGAACAATCTCTGGAAACACCATATATTTT | CASSIAGTISGNTIYF
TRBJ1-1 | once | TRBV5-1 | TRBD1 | TGCGCCAGCAGCTCTACCCAGGGGGTTGAAGCTTTCTTT | CASSSTQGVEAFF
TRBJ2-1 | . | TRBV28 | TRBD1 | TGTGCCAGCAAGACCGGGACAGCTTACAATGAGCAGTTCTTC | CASKTGTAYNEQFF
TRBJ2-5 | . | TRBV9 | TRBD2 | TGTGCCAGCAGCTATCAAAGCGGGGGTGAGACCCAGTACTTC | CASSYQSGGETQYF
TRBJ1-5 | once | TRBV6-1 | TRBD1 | TGTGCCAGCAGTGATAGACAGGGACAGGGACAGCCCCAGCATTTT | CASSDRQGQGQPQHF
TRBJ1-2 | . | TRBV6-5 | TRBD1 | TGTGCCAGCAGTTACTCGGACAGGGTGGGGTATGGCTACACCTTC | CASSYSDRVGYGYTF
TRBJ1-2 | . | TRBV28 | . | TGTGCCAGCAGTACCCCCCGGGGGAGGGTGGCTAACTATGGCTACACCTTC | CASSTPRGRVANYGYTF
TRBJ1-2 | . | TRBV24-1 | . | TGTGCCACCAGTGACCAGGACAGCGACTCTATCTATGGCTACACCTTC | CATSDQDSDSIYGYTF
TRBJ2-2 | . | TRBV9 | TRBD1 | TGTGCCAGCAGCCGGGACAGCAACACCGGGGAGCTGTTTTTT | CASSRDSNTGELFF
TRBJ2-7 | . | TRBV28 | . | TGTGCCAGCAGTTTAGGCGGAACGATTCCCTACGAGCAGTACTTC | CASSLGGTIPYEQYF
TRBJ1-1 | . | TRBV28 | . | TGTGCCAGCAGTCCATCGAACACTGAAGCTTTCTTT | CASSPSNTEAFF
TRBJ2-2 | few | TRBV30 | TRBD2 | TGTGCCAGTCAGCGGGGGGTGTCCGGGGAGCTGTTTTTT | CASQRGVSGELFF
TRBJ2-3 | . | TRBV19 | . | TGTGCCAGTAGCCAAGGCCCAGGGCTGGGTTGGGAAGATACGCAGTATTTT | CASSQGPGLGWEDTQYF
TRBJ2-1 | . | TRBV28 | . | TGTGCCAGTCGGGCGGGACAGTCCTACAATGAGCAGTTCTTC | CASRAGQSYNEQFF
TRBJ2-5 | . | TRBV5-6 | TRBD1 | TGTGCCAGCAGCTCGACAGGGGTGATGGAGACCCAGTACTTC | CASSSTGVMETQYF
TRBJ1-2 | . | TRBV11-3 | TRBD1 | TGTGCCAGCAGCCGCGGACCGGGGACAGCCGGCTCCAACTATGGCTACACCTTC | CASSRGPGTAGSNYGYTF
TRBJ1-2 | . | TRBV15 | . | TGTGCCACCAGTACAGACCTTAACTATGGCTACACCTTC | CATSTDLNYGYTF
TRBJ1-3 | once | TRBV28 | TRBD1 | TGTGCCAGCAGTGCACGACAGGGGGCGCCCGGAAACACCATATATTTT | CASSARQGAPGNTIYF
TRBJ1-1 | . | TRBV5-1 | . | TGCGCCAGCAGCTTGACGACTTCGAACACTGAAGCTTTCTTT | CASSLTTSNTEAFF
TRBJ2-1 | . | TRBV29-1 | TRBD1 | TGCAGCGTTGAAGATCCGGGACAGAGCTCCTACAATGAGCAGTTCTTC | CSVEDPGQSSYNEQFF
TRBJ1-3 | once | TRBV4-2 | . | TGTGCCAGCAGCCAAGGGACACAAGCTGGAAACACCATATATTTT | CASSQGTQAGNTIYF
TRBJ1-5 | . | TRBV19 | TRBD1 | TGTGCCAGTAAGGACAGGGCAAATCTTCCGGGGAAACCCCAGCATTTT | CASKDRANLPGKPQHF
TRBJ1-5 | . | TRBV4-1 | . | TGCGCCAGCAGCCTACAGGGAGGCAATCAGCCCCAGCATTTT | CASSLQGGNQPQHF
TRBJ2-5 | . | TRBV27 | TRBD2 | TGTGCCAGCAGTCTAAAGCGGGGCCAAGAGACCCAGTACTTC | CASSLKRGQETQYF
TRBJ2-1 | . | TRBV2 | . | TGTGCCAGCAGTGACCTCGTGGCCGCGGGCAATGAGCAGTTCTTC | CASSDLVAAGNEQFF
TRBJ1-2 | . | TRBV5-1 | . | TGCGCCAGCAGCTTGGACCCTCTGACGGGGGGGATGAATGGCTACACCTTC | CASSLDPLTGGMNGYTF
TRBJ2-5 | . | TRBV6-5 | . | TGTGCCAGCAGTTTGGCTAGCAGGGAGACCCAGTACTTC | CASSLASRETQYF
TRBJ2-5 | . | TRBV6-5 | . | TGTGCCAGCATAGATTTTAGGGGCTGGACCCAGTACTTC | CASIDFRGWTQYF
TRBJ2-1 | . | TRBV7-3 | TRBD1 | TGTGCCAGCAGCTTGACAGGGGGCGCCGCGGCCTACAATGAGCAGTTCTTC | CASSLTGGAAAYNEQFF
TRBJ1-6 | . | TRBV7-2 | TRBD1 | TGTGCCAGCAGCTCGGACAGGGGGCAGGGGATCTATAATTCACCCCTCCACTTT | CASSSDRGQGIYNSPLHF
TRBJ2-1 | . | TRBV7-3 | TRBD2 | TGTGCCAGCAGCCTGGACCCGACTAGCGGGGGACCTCTTTACAATGAGCAGTTCTTC | CASSLDPTSGGPLYNEQFF
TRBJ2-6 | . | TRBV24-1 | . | TGTGCCACCAGTGACGCCTCAGGGGCGGGGGCCAACGTCCTGACTTTC | CATSDASGAGANVLTF
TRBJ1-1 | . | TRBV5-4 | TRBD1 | TGTGCCAGCAGCATAGACAGGGCCTACACTGAAGCTTTCTTT | CASSIDRAYTEAFF
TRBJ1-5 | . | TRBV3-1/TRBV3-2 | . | TGTGCCAGCAGCCCGGGAGGAGGATTAGGTCAGCCCCAGCATTTT | CASSPGGGLGQPQHF
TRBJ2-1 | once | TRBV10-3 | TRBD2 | TGTGCCATCACCGCACGACCGGGACTAGGAAATGAGCAGTTCTTC | CAITARPGLGNEQFF
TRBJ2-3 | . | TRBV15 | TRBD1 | TGTGCCACCAGCAGACTTGGGGACAGGAGCACAGATACGCAGTATTTT | CATSRLGDRSTDTQYF
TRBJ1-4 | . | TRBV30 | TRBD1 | TGTGCCTCCAGGACAGGGGGCGTAGTAAGGGAAAAACTGTTTTTT | CASRTGGVVREKLFF
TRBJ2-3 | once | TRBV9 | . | TGTGCCAGCAGCGCCTCCACAGGGCCCACAGATACGCAGTATTTT | CASSASTGPTDTQYF
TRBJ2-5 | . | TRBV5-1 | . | TGCGCCAGCAGCTTGGAGGGGGAGACCCAGTACTTC | CASSLEGETQYF
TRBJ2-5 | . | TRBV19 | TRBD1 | TGTGCCAGTAGTATCGGGACAGCACAAGAGACCCAGTACTTC | CASSIGTAQETQYF
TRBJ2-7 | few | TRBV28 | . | TGTGCCAGCAGTTCCCCCCTCTACGAGCAGTACTTC | CASSSPLYEQYF